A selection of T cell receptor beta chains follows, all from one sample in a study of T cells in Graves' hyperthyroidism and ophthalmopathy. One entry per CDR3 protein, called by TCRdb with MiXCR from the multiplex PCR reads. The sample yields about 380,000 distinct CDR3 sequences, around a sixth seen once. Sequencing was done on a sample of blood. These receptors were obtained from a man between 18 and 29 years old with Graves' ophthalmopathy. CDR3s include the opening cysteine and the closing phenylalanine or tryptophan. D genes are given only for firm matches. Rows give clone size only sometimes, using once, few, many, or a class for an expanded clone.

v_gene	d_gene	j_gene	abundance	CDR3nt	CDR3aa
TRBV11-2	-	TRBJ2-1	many	TGTGCCAGCAGCTTATCGCCCACTCAGGACCCCCCAACCGTGCGGTACAATGAGCAGTTCTTC	CASSLSPTQDPPTVRYNEQFF
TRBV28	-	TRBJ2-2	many	TGTGCCAGCACCATTTCGGACACCGGGGAGCTGTTTTTT	CASTISDTGELFF
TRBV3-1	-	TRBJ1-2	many	TGTGCCAGCAGCCCAGTCGGGCCCCGGGACTATGGCTACACCTTC	CASSPVGPRDYGYTF
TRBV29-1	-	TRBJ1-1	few	TGCAGCGTTTCGGGGGGCAGCAGGGAAGCTTTCTTT	CSVSGGSREAFF
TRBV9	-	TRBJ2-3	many	TGTGCCAGCAGCCCCGGCGGCAGGGGCCAACGCACAGATACGCAGTATTTT	CASSPGGRGQRTDTQYF
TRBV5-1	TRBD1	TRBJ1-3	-	TGCGCCAGCAGTCTACAGGGGGCCTCTGGAAACACCATATATTTT	CASSLQGASGNTIYF
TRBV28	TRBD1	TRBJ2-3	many	TGTGCCAGCAGTCTCAACCCGGGACAGGGCACAGATACGCAGTATTTT	CASSLNPGQGTDTQYF
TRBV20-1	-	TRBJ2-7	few	TGCAGTGCTAGTAGAGGCTCCCCCTACGAGCAGTACTTC	CSASRGSPYEQYF
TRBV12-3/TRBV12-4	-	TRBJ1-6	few	TGTGCCAGCATCTTGAGGGGAGGCGATTCACCCCTCCACTTT	CASILRGGDSPLHF
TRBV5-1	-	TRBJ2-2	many	TGCGCCAGCAGCTTAGGACAGATCGGGGAGCTGTTTTTT	CASSLGQIGELFF
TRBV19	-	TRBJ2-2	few	TGTGCCAGTAGTACGGGGGTCGACACCGGGGAGCTGTTTTTT	CASSTGVDTGELFF
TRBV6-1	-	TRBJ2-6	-	TGTGCCAGCAGTGAGCGGCAGTCCGGGGCCAACGTCCTGACTTTC	CASSERQSGANVLTF
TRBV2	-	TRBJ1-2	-	TGTGCCAGCAGTGTTGAGATAGGTAATGGCTACACCTTC	CASSVEIGNGYTF
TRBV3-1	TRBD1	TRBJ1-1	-	TGTGCCAGCAGCCCGCGGACAGGGGGTATGAACACTGAAGCTTTCTTT	CASSPRTGGMNTEAFF
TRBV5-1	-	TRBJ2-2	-	TGCGCCAGCAGCTTGGAACTGGACGGAGGCGGGGAGCTGTTTTTT	CASSLELDGGGELFF
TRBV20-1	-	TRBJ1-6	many	TGCAGTGCTAGAGATCTCTCAGGGGATAGTTCACCCCTCCACTTT	CSARDLSGDSSPLHF
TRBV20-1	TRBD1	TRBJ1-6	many	TGCAGTGCTAGTAGGGGGCCCCCGGGCTCACCCCTCCACTTT	CSASRGPPGSPLHF
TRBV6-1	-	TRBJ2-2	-	TGTGCCAGTGAATCCTCGAACACCGGGGAGCCGTTTTTT	CASESSNTGEPFF
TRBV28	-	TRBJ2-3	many	TGTGCCAGCAGTGTCACCCTTGTGGTGGGGGATACGCAGTATTTT	CASSVTLVVGDTQYF
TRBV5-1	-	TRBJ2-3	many	TGCGCCAGCAGCGGAGGAGACGGAATCACAGATACGCAGTATTTT	CASSGGDGITDTQYF
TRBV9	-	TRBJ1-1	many	TGTGCCAGCAGCGTAGAGCCCCTACAGCTAAACACTGAAGCTTTCTTT	CASSVEPLQLNTEAFF
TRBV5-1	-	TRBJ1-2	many	TGCGCCAGCAGCTTGAAGGCCCAGGGCCTAAACTATGGCTACACCTTC	CASSLKAQGLNYGYTF
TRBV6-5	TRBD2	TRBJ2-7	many	TGTGCCAGCAGTTACTCGATGCCGGGACTAGCGGGGGGGATTCTATACGAGCAGTACTTC	CASSYSMPGLAGGILYEQYF
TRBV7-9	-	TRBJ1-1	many	TGTGCCAGCAGCTTAAGGGGACGGGGGCAAAACACTGAAGCTTTCTTT	CASSLRGRGQNTEAFF
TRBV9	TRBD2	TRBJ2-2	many	TGTGCCAGCAGCCCCGGGGTAGCGGGGGCAACCGGGGAGCTGTTTTTT	CASSPGVAGATGELFF
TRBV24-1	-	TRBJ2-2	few	TGTGCCACCAGTGACCCCGGGAGAGTAACCGGGGAGCTGTTTTTT	CATSDPGRVTGELFF
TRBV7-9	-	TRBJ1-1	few	TGTGCCAGCAGCTTTATCGAGGGCGCAAACACTGAAGCTTTCTTT	CASSFIEGANTEAFF
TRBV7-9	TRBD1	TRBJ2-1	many	TGTGCCAGCAGGGTGACAGGGTTTTCAGATGAGCAGTTCTTC	CASRVTGFSDEQFF
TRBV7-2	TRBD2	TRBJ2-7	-	TGTGCCAGCAGTTTTCGGCGGGGGGTCAGCTCCTACGAGCAGTACTTC	CASSFRRGVSSYEQYF
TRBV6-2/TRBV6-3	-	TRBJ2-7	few	TGTGCCGGCAGTTACTCGGGGAATTACGAGCAGTACTTC	CAGSYSGNYEQYF
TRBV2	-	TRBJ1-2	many	TGTGCCAGCAGTTTAGCCCCCCTGGAGGGCTACACCTTC	CASSLAPLEGYTF
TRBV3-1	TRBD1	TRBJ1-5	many	TGTGCCAGCAGCCCGCGACAGGGGGCCCTCAATCAGCCCCAGCATTTT	CASSPRQGALNQPQHF
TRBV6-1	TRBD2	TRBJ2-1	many	TGTGCCAGCAGTGAAAGGCGACTAGCGGGTGACAATGAGCAGTTCTTC	CASSERRLAGDNEQFF
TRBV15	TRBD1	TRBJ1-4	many	TGTGCCACCAGCAGAGGTGCGCAGGGGGGGATGAATGAAAAACTGTTTTTT	CATSRGAQGGMNEKLFF
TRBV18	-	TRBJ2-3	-	TGTGCCAGCTCAGCGCAGGGAGGTTTCACAGATACGCAGTATTTT	CASSAQGGFTDTQYF
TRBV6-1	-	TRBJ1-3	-	TGTGCCAGCATTCTAGGGTCGACAGTCGGTAGAGGAAACACCATATATTTT	CASILGSTVGRGNTIYF
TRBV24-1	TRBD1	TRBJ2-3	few	TGTGCCACCAGTGATTTACAGGGGTTAGATACGCAGTATTTT	CATSDLQGLDTQYF
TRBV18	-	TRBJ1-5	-	TGTGCCAGCTCCCTCCAGGCCACTAATCAGCCCCAGCATTTT	CASSLQATNQPQHF
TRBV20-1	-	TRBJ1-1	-	TGCAGTGCACGACAGTCCATGAACACTGAAGCTTTCTTT	CSARQSMNTEAFF
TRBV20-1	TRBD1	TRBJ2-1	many	TGCAGTGCTAGAGAGGACAGGGGGGACAATGAGCAGTTCTTC	CSAREDRGDNEQFF
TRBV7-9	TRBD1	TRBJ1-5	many	TGTGCCAGCAGCGCCGGACAGGGAACTTACCCCCAGCATTTT	CASSAGQGTYPQHF
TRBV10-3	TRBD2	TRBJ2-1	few	TGTGCCACCACGACGGGAGGGGATGAGCAGTTCTTC	CATTTGGDEQFF
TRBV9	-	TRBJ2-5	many	TGTGCCAGCAGCGTAGGCCACGGGGGAGAGACCCAGTACTTC	CASSVGHGGETQYF
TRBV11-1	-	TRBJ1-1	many	TGTGCCAGCAGCTTAAAAGAATTGAACACTGAAGCTTTCTTT	CASSLKELNTEAFF
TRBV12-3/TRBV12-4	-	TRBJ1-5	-	TGTGCCAGCCACTCCGGGAGGGATCAGCCCCAGCATTTT	CASHSGRDQPQHF
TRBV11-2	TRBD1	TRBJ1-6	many	TGTGCCAGCAGCTTAGAGGGACAGGGCGATTCACCCCTCCACTTT	CASSLEGQGDSPLHF
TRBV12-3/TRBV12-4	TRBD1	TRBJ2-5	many	TGTGCCAGCAGTTTAGGGGCAACAGGGGTGGAAGAGACCCAGTACTTC	CASSLGATGVEETQYF
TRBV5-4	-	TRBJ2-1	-	TGTGCCAGCAGCTTGAGTTGGAATGAGCAGTTCTTC	CASSLSWNEQFF
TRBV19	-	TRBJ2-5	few	TGTGCCAGTAGTAGGGAGACTAGTAAGACCCAGTACTTC	CASSRETSKTQYF
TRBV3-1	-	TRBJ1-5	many	TGTGCCAGCAGCCAAGAAGGGGGGAAAAATCAGCCCCAGCATTTT	CASSQEGGKNQPQHF
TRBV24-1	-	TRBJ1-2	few	TGTGCCACCAGTGATCGGACGACTGGCTACACCTTC	CATSDRTTGYTF
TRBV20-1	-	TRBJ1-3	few	TGCAGTGCCAGGACAATAACATCTGGAAACACCATATATTTT	CSARTITSGNTIYF